This T cell receptor (beta chain) was identified during a study of blood T cells in healthy people across ages. Study-level findings and limits: TCR beta diversity tracked closely with naive T cell percentage.

CDR1 is SGHTA, CDR2 FQGNSA, per germline. After removal of 3 bases from V and 7 bases from J, the junction contained 5 bases not matched to a gene. This CDR3 has 14 residues. The authors ran a second PCR of roughly 6 to 11 cycles using a sample-barcoded 5' primer and a J-beta primer mix. Via MiXCR, TCRdb re-called the 5' RACE reads, giving one row per CDR3 protein. The data contain about 640,000 distinct CDR3 sequences, roughly three fifths of them singletons. The table lists this clonotype with a few counts. Its antigen is not identified. V gene TRBV7-2 combines with J gene TRBJ2-1, with 8 bases matching TRBD2. The sequenced material came from blood. The receptor was derived from a man between 60 and 75 years old in good health. The CDR3 DNA follows: TGTGCCAGCAGCTTCACGGGGGGGCCAAATGAGCAGTTCTTC. Its protein is CASSFTGGPNEQFF.